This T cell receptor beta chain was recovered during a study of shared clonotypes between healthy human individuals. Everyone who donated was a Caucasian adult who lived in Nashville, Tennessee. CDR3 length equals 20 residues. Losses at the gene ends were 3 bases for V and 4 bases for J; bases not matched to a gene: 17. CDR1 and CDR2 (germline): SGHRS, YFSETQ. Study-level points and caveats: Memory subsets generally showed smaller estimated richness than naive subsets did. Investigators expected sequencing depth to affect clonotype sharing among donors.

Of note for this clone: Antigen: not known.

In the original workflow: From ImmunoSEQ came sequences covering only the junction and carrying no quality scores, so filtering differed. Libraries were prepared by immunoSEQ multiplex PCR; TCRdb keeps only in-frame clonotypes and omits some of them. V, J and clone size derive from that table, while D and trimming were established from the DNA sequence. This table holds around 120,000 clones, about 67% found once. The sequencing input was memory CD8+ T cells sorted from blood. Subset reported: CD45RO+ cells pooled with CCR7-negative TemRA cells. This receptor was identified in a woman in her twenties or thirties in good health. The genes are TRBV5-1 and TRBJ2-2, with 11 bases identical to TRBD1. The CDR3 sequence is CASSSRRDRGIKERTGELFF. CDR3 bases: TGCGCCAGCAGCTCTCGCCGGGACAGGGGGATTAAAGAGCGCACCGGGGAGCTGTTTTTT.